A selection of T cell receptor beta chains follows, all from one sample in a study of T cells in Graves' hyperthyroidism and ophthalmopathy. Via MiXCR, TCRdb re-called the multiplex PCR reads, giving one row per CDR3 protein. Here the sample spans 450,000 to 650,000 distinct CDR3 sequences, less than 25% being singletons. The sequencing sample was made of blood. The receptors stem from a man between 18 and 29 years old with Graves' hyperthyroidism. Each CDR3 is given with its conserved first and last residue. The order of the fields is J gene, V gene, D gene, CDR3 protein. A D gene is named only where the DNA matches it firmly.

TRBJ2-5 TRBV12-3/TRBV12-4 . CAIAGRGTETQYF
TRBJ1-2 TRBV12-3/TRBV12-4 . CASRLYGDYGYTF
TRBJ1-5 TRBV6-1 . CASRSLQGQPQHF
TRBJ2-7 TRBV2 . CASSEASGKSYEQYF
TRBJ2-7 TRBV11-1 TRBD2 CASSFKTSGAYSYEQYF
TRBJ2-6 TRBV19 . CASSMWSGANVLTF
TRBJ1-3 TRBV12-3/TRBV12-4 . CASSRQTASSGNTIYF
TRBJ2-2 TRBV11-1 . CASILVRGSNTGELFF
TRBJ1-2 TRBV7-9 . CASSLGPEGDGYTF
TRBJ2-7 TRBV3-1 TRBD1 CASSHAIRTGSLEQYF
TRBJ2-2 TRBV6-2/TRBV6-3 TRBD1 CASSPRQGPGHGELFF
TRBJ1-5 TRBV19 TRBD1 CASTPRDRTSNQPQHF
TRBJ2-7 TRBV7-8 TRBD2 CASSGPRGGEQYF
TRBJ2-7 TRBV28 TRBD2 CASSSVSGGDYGQYF
TRBJ1-5 TRBV4-1 TRBD1 CASSLSTGGRGPQHF
TRBJ2-2 TRBV2 . CASSEAPYTGELFF
TRBJ1-1 TRBV6-1 . CASSEGPNADTEAFF
TRBJ1-2 TRBV12-3/TRBV12-4 . CASSSRATGVYTF
TRBJ1-1 TRBV4-1 . CASSLDPGQGTEAFF
TRBJ1-2 TRBV6-5 TRBD1 CASSTRQGGYYGYTF
TRBJ1-1 TRBV13 . CASSQRPAEAFF
TRBJ1-1 TRBV6-5 . CASSSFPQGVNTEAFF
TRBJ2-7 TRBV9 TRBD2 CASSPLAGHPSYEQYF
TRBJ2-7 TRBV6-1 TRBD1 CASRVPGQGRDEQYF
TRBJ2-5 TRBV28 TRBD2 CASSSSGEYSETQYF
TRBJ2-5 TRBV30 . CAWLIRDTETQYF
TRBJ1-5 TRBV20-1 . CSARDPLRPYSNQPQHF
TRBJ2-2 TRBV20-1 . CSAKHMNTGELFF
TRBJ2-4 TRBV20-1 . CSAEENIQYF
TRBJ2-5 TRBV19 . CASSLGTTFQETQYF
TRBJ2-1 TRBV28 . CASSPGGHYNEQFF
TRBJ2-7 TRBV20-1 . CSAGLAGGQEQYF
TRBJ1-2 TRBV19 TRBD1 CASSRDRGIYGYTF
TRBJ2-5 TRBV12-3/TRBV12-4 TRBD1 CASSQSGTGQETQYF
TRBJ1-1 TRBV6-2/TRBV6-3 . CASSYAGRQAGANTEAFF
TRBJ1-5 TRBV7-9 TRBD1 CASSFGTAVAQPQHF
TRBJ1-2 TRBV28 . CASSQPGSAVGYTF
TRBJ1-1 TRBV7-2 . CASSLDRKRDAFF
TRBJ2-5 TRBV10-3 . CAISDSQGAETQYF
TRBJ2-7 TRBV10-2 . CASSTTTPGSYEQYF
TRBJ1-2 TRBV27 TRBD1 CASSPAGQGYGYTF
TRBJ1-2 TRBV6-2/TRBV6-3 . CASSLDLEGYTF
TRBJ1-5 TRBV6-2/TRBV6-3 . CASRNGGDNQPQHF
TRBJ2-7 TRBV19 . CASSLAGLYYEQYF
TRBJ1-2 TRBV20-1 . CSAIDSRDFGYTF
TRBJ2-7 TRBV28 . CASSLSAYSYEQYF
TRBJ1-1 TRBV6-1 TRBD1 CASSTGTGLPEAFF
TRBJ1-3 TRBV10-3 . CAISEPLNSGNTIYF
TRBJ2-7 TRBV7-2 TRBD1 CASSGQGPLFYEQYF
TRBJ2-2 TRBV5-1 . CASTPTSGPTGELFF
TRBJ1-5 TRBV6-1 . CASSEAPTGYQPQHF